Shown below are 10 T cell receptor beta chains from a single sample sequenced in a study of shared clonotypes between healthy human individuals. Sequencing was performed with immunoSEQ multiplex PCR; in TCRdb, only in-frame clones are kept and a portion is missing. The sample has 330,000 or so clones, around 67% seen once; the top ten hold around 9.3%. The sample comprised memory CD4+ T cells sorted from blood. Subset reported: CD45RA-negative fraction. The receptors derive from a man aged 25-45 years in good health.

This clone was picked up many times. The same CDR3 can be traced to other DNA sequences in this sample. The V call is TRBV7-9, the J call TRBJ2-5, with 8 bases matching TRBD1. The CDR3 has 15 residues. Germline trimming cut 4 bases from V and 5 bases from J; bases unmatched to any gene: 9. Germline CDR1 reads SEHNR; CDR2 reads FQNEAQ (reference sequence). Written as DNA, the CDR3 is TGTGCCAGCAGCTCAGGGACAGGAGGTTCGGAGACCCAGTACTTC. Residues: CASSSGTGGSETQYF.

The gene calls are TRBV6-5 and TRBJ2-2; D uncertain. Trimming took 2 bases from V and 6 from J, leaving 7 bases between them. CDR3 size: 13 residues. The germline V gene encodes CDR1 MNHEY and CDR2 SVGAGI. The CDR3 loop reads CASSYRGAGELFF. CDR3 sequence (DNA): TGTGCCAGCAGTTACCGAGGCGCCGGGGAGCTGTTTTTT.

The V call is TRBV28, the J call TRBJ2-2, with D perhaps matching TRBD1 (6 bases). The CDR3 extends over 16 amino acids. The V and J ends lost 9 bases and 8 bases respectively, with 25 bases between them. Germline V gives CDR1 MDHEN, CDR2 SYDVKM. CDR3 sequence: CARGRLAGRGSGELFF. The DNA of the CDR3 is TGTGCCAGAGGCCGCCTGGCGGGCAGGGGATCAGGGGAGCTGTTTTTT.

V is TRBV4-1 and J is TRBJ2-5, with TRBD2 matching over 12 bases. V lost 0 bases and J lost 5; bases outside the gene matches: 13. Germline CDR1 reads MGHRA; CDR2 reads YSYEKL. The length of the CDR3 is 19 residues. The CDR3 protein is CASSQERGLAGGRGETQYF. For the CDR3, the DNA is TGCGCCAGCAGCCAAGAAAGGGGGCTAGCGGGAGGGCGCGGGGAGACCCAGTACTTC.

This chain joins TRBV14 and TRBJ2-2; D not certain. The ends were cut back, 4 bases at V and 3 bases at J, with 18 bases in the middle. Germline-derived CDR1 and CDR2 are SGHDN and FVKESK. This CDR3 spans 17 amino acids. As DNA, the CDR3 is TGTGCCAGCAGCCGTAATAAATCCATTCGCTACACCGGGGAGCTGTTTTTT. Its protein product is CASSRNKSIRYTGELFF.

The chain joins TRBV28 to TRBJ1-2; 7 bases agree with TRBD1. Looked up from germline, CDR1 is MDHEN and CDR2 is SYDVKM. V lost 6 bases to trimming and J lost 4 bases; unmatched junction nucleotides: 8. The CDR3 spans 14 residues. The CDR3 DNA reads TGTGCCAGCAGCACCCCGGGACAGATCTATGGCTACACCTTC. It translates to CASSTPGQIYGYTF.

This clone has just a few counts. The chain has TRBV4-3 and TRBJ2-1, with 10 positions matching TRBD2. Trimming at V came to 2 bases and at J to 9 bases, leaving 10 bases not matched to a gene. CDR3 length: 16 amino acids. Germline CDR1 and CDR2: LGHNA and YSLEER. The CDR3: CASSQRGASGSGEQFF. In DNA form, the CDR3 reads TGCGCCAGCAGCCAAAGGGGGGCTAGCGGGAGCGGTGAGCAGTTCTTC.

This sequence joins TRBV7-9 and TRBJ1-5; tentatively, D is TRBD1 (5 bases). The CDR3 is 15 residues long. The V and J ends lost 5 bases and 4 bases respectively, with 15 bases between them. Germline-derived CDR1 and CDR2 are SEHNR and FQNEAQ (reference sequence). The CDR3 region has the DNA TGTGCCAGCAGCCCGGTTGGGGGGAAAAATCAGCCCCAGCATTTT. Translating gives CASSPVGGKNQPQHF.

The chain employs TRBV11-2 and TRBJ2-1, with TRBD2 matching 14 bases. The V segment lost 5 bases and the J segment 2 bases; nucleotides outside the gene matches: 5. Germline lookup yields CDR1 SGHAT and CDR2 FQNNGV. The CDR3 loop spans 17 amino acids. CDR3 nucleotides: TGTGCCAGCAGCCAGGGGACTAGCGGGGGTGCCTACAATGAGCAGTTCTTC. Translated: CASSQGTSGGAYNEQFF.

V is TRBV6-6 and J is TRBJ2-5, with D perhaps matching TRBD1 or TRBD2 (5 bases each). The CDR3 has 15 amino acids. Between the trimmed V and J ends, which lost 2 bases and 7 bases, there was a span of 17 bases. Germline assignment: CDR1 MNHNY and CDR2 SVGAGI (reference sequence). The CDR3 loop is CASSYPPGQTGTQYF. The DNA of the CDR3 is TGTGCCAGCAGTTACCCGCCGGGGCAGACCGGGACCCAGTACTTC.